This T cell receptor beta chain was sequenced in a study of early T cells in non-severe SARS-CoV-2 infection. Study context: The authors sequenced bulk RNA from unsorted whole blood, leaving chains unpaired.

The CDR3 consists of 14 residues. The ends lost 4 bases at V and 4 bases at J; junction bases unmatched: 2. Germline CDR1 reads SGHNT; CDR2 reads YYREEE (reference sequence). Of note for this clonotype: Its antigen is as yet unknown.

Individual cDNA molecules received unique molecular identifiers during library preparation. In TCRdb, the 5' RACE reads were re-called with MiXCR into one record per CDR3 protein. This repertoire shows about 49,000 distinct CDR3 sequences, about 6.3% found once; its top ten account for about 3%. Points from the study as a whole: Missing private and CD4 specificities, VDJdb matching favored anti-spike CD8 responses.

Specimen: whole blood, collected at baseline. The sequence was obtained from an adult who was a healthcare worker with PCR-confirmed SARS-CoV-2 infection or an uninfected control (not recorded which). V usage is TRBV5-4 and J usage is TRBJ1-6, with TRBD1 identical over 7 bases. The chain's CDR3 is CASSGTDYNSPLHF. DNA for the CDR3: TGTGCCAGCAGCGGGACAGATTATAATTCACCCCTCCACTTT.